The clone carrying this TCR beta chain appeared many times. The entry originates in a study of response to subunit inactivated influenza vaccine. One entry per CDR3 protein results from TCRdb running MiXCR on the RT-PCR reads. The data show roughly 670,000 distinct CDR3 sequences, 14% seen once. The germline V gene has CDR1 LNHDA and CDR2 SQIVND (reference sequence). This CDR3 has 15 residues. Trimming cost V 3 bases and J 2 bases, with 12 bases left between them. The rearrangement uses TRBV19 and TRBJ2-3; D may be TRBD1 (6 bases). The sequence was obtained from a man aged 50-59 years who received an inactivated influenza vaccine. Sample: PBMCs from blood, taken roughly 15 days before vaccination. The CDR3 DNA reads TGTGCCAGTAGTATGGGGGCTGGGCTCACAGATACGCAGTATTTT. It yields the protein CASSMGAGLTDTQYF.